Sequencing of this TCR beta chain was carried out in a study of T cell responses to AZD1222 COVID-19 vaccine. Method: immunoSEQ multiplex PCR; TCRdb's copy keeps in-frame clones and lacks some. This table holds approximately 100,000 clones, about 86% found once. The CDR3 is 14 amino acids. V shed 4 bases and J 3 bases; nucleotides not matched to a gene: 4. CDR1 is MNHEY and CDR2 is SMNVEV in the germline V gene (reference sequence). As regards this clone: Its antigen is currently unknown.

Overall study results and limits: None of the repertoires were sampled until the peak T cell response had passed. Spike-specific TCR breadth and depth grew following two AZD1222 doses.

The chain links TRBV27 to TRBJ2-3; TRBD1 agrees at 7 bases. The sequencing used peripheral blood, collected on day 0 of AZD1222 vaccination. This TCR derives from an adult in good health. The CDR3, as DNA: TGTGCCAGCAGTTCGGGACAGTCTACAGATACGCAGTATTTT. Protein sequence: CASSSGQSTDTQYF.